The rows below give T cell receptor beta chains drawn from one sample of a study of Tregs in tolerant kidney transplant recipients. Method: immunoSEQ multiplex PCR; TCRdb's copy keeps in-frame clones and lacks some. The sample yields around 120,000 clones, roughly 92% seen once. Sequences were obtained from CD4+ T cells from blood. The source is a human donor in good health. CDR3s include the opening cysteine and the closing phenylalanine or tryptophan. Fields, in order: D gene, clone size, V gene, J gene, CDR3 protein, CDR3 DNA. The D gene is left open where the match is weak. Rows may omit the clone size; those that give it use once, few, many or a size class.

TRBD2	few	TRBV18	TRBJ2-7	CASSPGASGEAWYF	TGTGCCAGCTCACCCGGGGCTAGCGGGGAGGCCTGGTACTTC
NA	NA	TRBV27	TRBJ1-1	CASSLLAGPNTEAFF	TGTGCCAGCAGTCTTCTCGCGGGCCCGAACACTGAAGCTTTCTTT
NA	NA	TRBV7-3	TRBJ2-3	CASSLSWTADTQYF	TGTGCCAGCAGCTTAAGTTGGACAGCAGATACGCAGTATTTT
NA	NA	TRBV18	TRBJ1-4	CASSLLGGVGNEKLFF	TGTGCCAGCTCACTCCTCGGCGGAGTTGGTAATGAAAAACTGTTTTTT
NA	NA	TRBV5-1	TRBJ2-3	CASSLGGFRYTDTQYF	TGCGCCAGCAGCTTGGGTGGGTTTCGCTACACAGATACGCAGTATTTT
TRBD2	NA	TRBV7-8	TRBJ2-1	CASSLTSGSRYEQFF	TGTGCCAGCAGCTTGACTAGCGGGAGTAGGTATGAGCAGTTCTTC
NA	once	TRBV18	TRBJ2-2	CASSPSTAYTGELFF	TGTGCCAGCTCACCCTCGACAGCGTACACCGGGGAGCTGTTTTTT
TRBD1	NA	TRBV7-6	TRBJ2-5	CASSSPGQMYRTQYF	TGTGCCAGCAGCTCGCCGGGACAGATGTATCGGACCCAGTACTTC
NA	NA	TRBV5-5	TRBJ2-5	CASSFGGAGETQYF	TGTGCCAGCAGCTTCGGGGGCGCGGGAGAGACCCAGTACTTC
NA	NA	TRBV11-2	TRBJ1-1	CASSLEPGTNTEAFF	TGTGCCAGCAGCTTAGAGCCGGGGACGAACACTGAAGCTTTCTTT
NA	NA	TRBV18	TRBJ2-2	CASSPLRSGENTGELFF	TGTGCCAGCTCACCCCTTAGGAGCGGAGAGAACACCGGGGAGCTGTTTTTT
NA	once	TRBV11-2	TRBJ2-7	CASSPFGVAYEQYF	TGTGCCAGCAGCCCATTCGGGGTCGCCTACGAGCAGTACTTC
NA	NA	TRBV11-2	TRBJ2-1	CASSLAWDNEQFF	TGTGCCAGCAGCTTAGCCTGGGATAATGAGCAGTTCTTC
NA	NA	TRBV7-9	TRBJ2-2	CASNPGGELFF	TGTGCCAGCAATCCGGGCGGGGAGCTGTTTTTT
NA	NA	TRBV6-6	TRBJ1-6	CATRGSYNSPLHF	TGTGCCACCAGGGGCTCCTATAATTCACCCCTCCACTTT
NA	NA	TRBV5-5	TRBJ2-7	CASSPSRDIYEQYF	TGTGCCAGCAGCCCTAGCCGGGACATCTACGAGCAGTACTTC
NA	NA	TRBV11-3	TRBJ2-2	CASSLDRPFFPDTGELFF	TGTGCCAGCAGCTTAGATCGTCCCTTCTTTCCAGACACCGGGGAGCTGTTTTTT
NA	NA	TRBV6-1	TRBJ2-7	CASSESWGSSSYEQYF	TGTGCCAGCAGTGAATCTTGGGGTTCCTCCTCCTACGAGCAGTACTTC
NA	once	TRBV9	TRBJ2-5	CASSGLGGGGTQYF	TGTGCCAGCAGCGGGCTGGGGGGCGGAGGGACCCAGTACTTC
NA	NA	TRBV4-1	TRBJ2-2	CASSQDGAAGTGELFF	TGCGCCAGCAGCCAAGACGGAGCGGCGGGTACCGGGGAGCTGTTTTTT
NA	NA	TRBV4-1	TRBJ2-7	CASSKNPTGVAYEQYF	TGCGCCAGCAGCAAAAATCCGACGGGGGTAGCCTACGAGCAGTACTTC
TRBD1	NA	TRBV6-6	TRBJ2-2	CASRDRADTGELFF	TGTGCCAGCAGGGACAGGGCCGATACGGGGGAGCTGTTTTTT
TRBD2	few	TRBV5-1	TRBJ2-2	CASSFFASGNTGELFF	TGCGCCAGCAGCTTCTTCGCTAGCGGGAACACCGGGGAGCTGTTTTTT
NA	NA	TRBV5-1	TRBJ2-5	CASRATGQETQYF	TGCGCCAGCAGGGCGACTGGGCAAGAGACCCAGTACTTC
NA	NA	TRBV6-1	TRBJ1-2	CASSEGNYGYTF	TGTGCCAGCAGTGAAGGCAACTATGGCTACACCTTC
NA	NA	TRBV5-8	TRBJ1-6	CASVPRRLPGGSPLHF	TGTGCCAGCGTTCCTAGGCGCCTCCCGGGTGGTTCACCCCTCCACTTT
TRBD1	NA	TRBV30	TRBJ1-1	CAWRKGPTGQNTEAFF	TGTGCCTGGAGGAAGGGCCCGACAGGGCAGAACACTGAAGCTTTCTTT
TRBD2	NA	TRBV18	TRBJ2-2	CASSPRLAGAPGELFF	TGTGCCAGCTCACCAAGACTAGCGGGAGCCCCCGGGGAGCTGTTTTTT
NA	NA	TRBV7-8	TRBJ1-1	CASTHRGQNTEAFF	TGTGCCAGCACCCACCGAGGGCAGAACACTGAAGCTTTCTTT
NA	NA	TRBV9	TRBJ2-3	CASSVGWRGVTDTQYF	TGTGCCAGCAGTGTAGGGTGGCGAGGGGTCACAGATACGCAGTATTTT
TRBD1	NA	TRBV7-8	TRBJ1-5	CASSLVSRTGPYNQPQHF	TGTGCCAGCAGCTTAGTTAGTCGGACAGGGCCCTACAATCAGCCCCAGCATTTT
NA	NA	TRBV7-2	TRBJ2-7	CASSLGSRGYEQYF	TGTGCCAGCAGCTTAGGGAGTCGGGGCTACGAGCAGTACTTC
TRBD1	NA	TRBV6-6	TRBJ2-5	CASRTGQGQETQYF	TGTGCCAGCAGGACGGGACAGGGCCAAGAGACCCAGTACTTC
TRBD2	NA	TRBV19	TRBJ2-7	CASSFPSTSGTSYEQYF	TGTGCCAGTAGTTTCCCCTCAACTAGCGGCACTTCCTACGAGCAGTACTTC
NA	NA	TRBV11-3	TRBJ1-1	CASSRDSLNTEAFF	TGTGCCAGCAGCCGGGACTCCCTGAACACTGAAGCTTTCTTT
NA	NA	TRBV5-1	TRBJ1-2	CASSLVARDTDGYTF	TGCGCCAGCAGCTTGGTCGCCAGGGATACCGATGGCTACACCTTC
TRBD1	once	TRBV6-5	TRBJ1-2	CASSGTTGNGYTF	TGTGCCAGCAGTGGCACGACAGGGAACGGCTACACCTTC
NA	NA	TRBV5-1	TRBJ1-1	CASSWGQWKDTEAFF	TGCGCCAGCAGCTGGGGCCAATGGAAGGACACTGAAGCTTTCTTT
NA	NA	TRBV11-2	TRBJ2-3	CASTLMVTDTQYF	TGTGCCAGCACCCTTATGGTAACAGATACGCAGTATTTT
NA	NA	TRBV6-5	TRBJ2-7	CASRETSPYEQYF	TGTGCCAGCAGAGAGACTTCTCCCTACGAGCAGTACTTC
TRBD2	NA	TRBV25-1	TRBJ2-1	CASSEYMASGYNEQFF	TGTGCCAGCAGTGAATATATGGCTAGCGGCTACAATGAGCAGTTCTTC
NA	once	TRBV7-6	TRBJ1-5	CASSLVAREWGNQPQHF	TGTGCCAGCAGCTTAGTTGCCCGGGAATGGGGCAATCAGCCCCAGCATTTT
TRBD1	once	TRBV6-5	TRBJ1-1	CASSYPGQGATEAFF	TGTGCCAGCAGTTACCCGGGACAGGGGGCCACTGAAGCTTTCTTT
NA	NA	TRBV10-3	TRBJ2-1	CAISEIGNEQFF	TGTGCCATCAGTGAGATCGGGAATGAGCAGTTCTTC
NA	NA	TRBV5-1	TRBJ1-1	CASSPPSGVNTEAFF	TGCGCCAGCAGCCCACCCAGCGGGGTGAACACTGAAGCTTTCTTT